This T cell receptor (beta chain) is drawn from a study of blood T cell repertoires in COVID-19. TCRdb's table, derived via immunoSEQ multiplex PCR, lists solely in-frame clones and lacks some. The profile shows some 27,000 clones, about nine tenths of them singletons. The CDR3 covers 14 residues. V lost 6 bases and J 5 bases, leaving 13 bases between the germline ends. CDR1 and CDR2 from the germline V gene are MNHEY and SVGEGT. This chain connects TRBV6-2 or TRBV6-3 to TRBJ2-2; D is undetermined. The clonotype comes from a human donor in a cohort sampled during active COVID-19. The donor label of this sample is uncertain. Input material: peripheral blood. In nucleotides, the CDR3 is TGTGCCAGCAGCCTGAGTGAGGCTACCGGGGAGCTGTTTTTT. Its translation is CASSLSEATGELFF.